This entry lists 17 T cell receptor beta chains sequenced from one sample in a study of T cells in localized non-small cell lung cancer. Libraries were prepared by immunoSEQ multiplex PCR; TCRdb keeps only in-frame clonotypes and omits some of them. This sample has over 8,500 clones, with more than 90% found just once. The material was peripheral blood, obtained before any cancer treatment. Source of these receptors: a male donor at least 60 years old with stage III lung adenocarcinoma.

The V gene is TRBV2, the J gene TRBJ2-3; D is uncertain. Trimming took 4 bases from V and 0 from J, leaving 11 bases between them. This CDR3 has 15 residues. CDR1 and CDR2 from the germline V gene are SNHLY and FYNNEI. CDR3 nucleotides: TGTGCCAGCAGTGGAGCTCCTTCTAGCACAGATACGCAGTATTTT. It is translated as CASSGAPSSTDTQYF.

The rearrangement uses TRBV14 and TRBJ2-5; 10 bases are a match to TRBD2. Germline V gene data show CDR1 as SGHDN and CDR2 as FVKESK. The CDR3 sequence is 14 residues long. Losses at the gene ends were 4 bases for V and 6 bases for J; bases not matched to a gene: 5. CDR3 in amino acids: CASSPPSGRQTQYF. DNA of the CDR3: TGTGCCAGCAGCCCGCCTAGCGGGAGACAGACCCAGTACTTC.

The V and J genes are TRBV19 and TRBJ2-6, with TRBD2 matching over 14 bases. V shed 7 bases and J 1 base; nucleotides not matched to a gene: 3. CDR3 size: 17 residues. CDR1 LNHDA and CDR2 SQIVND come from the germline V gene (reference sequence). CDR3 in DNA: TGTGCCAGTACGAGACTAGCGGGAGGGTCTGGGGCCAACGTCCTGACTTTC. Translating it yields CASTRLAGGSGANVLTF. The full variable domain, its missing parts supplied by reference TRBV19 and TRBJ2-6, is DGGITQSPKYLFRKEGQNVTLSCEQNLNHDAMYWYRQDPGQGLRLIYYSQIVNDFQKGDIAEGYSVSREKKESFPLTVTSAQKNPTAFYLCASTRLAGGSGANVLTFGAGSRLTVL.

V is TRBV7-9 and J is TRBJ2-5; 12 nucleotides agree with TRBD2. Looked up from germline, CDR1 is SEHNR and CDR2 is FQNEAQ (reference sequence). The CDR3 extends over 17 amino acids. V lost 5 bases and J lost 1; bases outside the gene matches: 8. The CDR3 spells CASSPQGTSGSQETQYF. CDR3 sequence (DNA): TGTGCCAGCAGCCCGCAAGGGACTAGCGGGTCCCAAGAGACCCAGTACTTC.

V is TRBV7-9 and J is TRBJ1-1; no clear D gene. V was shortened by 3 bases and J by 1 base, with 9 bases between the two germline ends. The germline gives CDR1 SEHNR, CDR2 FQNEAQ (reference sequence). This CDR3 comprises 14 residues. CDR3 nucleotide sequence: TGTGCCAGCAGCTTTGTCCCATCGAACACTGAAGCTTTCTTT. Translating it yields CASSFVPSNTEAFF.

V usage is TRBV5-1 and J usage is TRBJ2-1; 15 bases are shared with TRBD2. The CDR3 contains 16 residues. V was pared by 4 bases and J by 3 bases, with 2 bases of the junction left unmatched. Germline lookup yields CDR1 SGHRS and CDR2 YFSETQ. The CDR3 protein is CASSRTSGRVYNEQFF. The DNA for the CDR3 is TGCGCCAGCAGCCGGACTAGCGGGAGGGTCTACAATGAGCAGTTCTTC.

J is TRBJ2-1 and V is TRBV6-5; D possibly uses TRBD1 or TRBD2 (5 bases each). Germline CDR1 reads MNHEY; CDR2 reads SVGAGI. CDR3 length equals 11 residues. V lost 7 bases, J lost 11 bases, and 12 bases lay in between. The CDR3 loop reads CASTYGAQQFF. In DNA form, the CDR3 reads TGTGCCAGCACCTACGGGGCACAGCAGTTCTTC.

The CDR3 is CASSPMSGGHRANTEAFF. DNA for the CDR3: TGCGCCAGCAGCCCTATGAGTGGGGGGCACAGGGCGAACACTGAAGCTTTCTTT. The chain combines TRBV5-1 with TRBJ1-1, with D perhaps TRBD1 (6 bases). Germline CDR1 reads SGHRS; CDR2 reads YFSETQ. Trimming took 4 bases from V and 1 from J, leaving 23 bases between them. This CDR3 contains 18 residues.

V is TRBV7-2 and J is TRBJ2-3; possible D gene TRBD1, 8 bases. Trimming left V 5 bases short and J 1 base short, with 16 bases between. The CDR3 consists of 16 residues. CDR1 SGHTA and CDR2 FQGNSA come from the germline V gene. The CDR3 loop is CASSPRTGRGTDTQYF. The CDR3 region has the DNA TGTGCCAGCAGCCCACGGACAGGGAGGGGCACAGATACGCAGTATTTT. Complete variable domain (other parts from reference TRBV7-2 and TRBJ2-3): GAGVSQSPSNKVTEKGKDVELRCDPISGHTALYWYRQSLGQGLEFLIYFQGNSAPDKSGLPSDRFSAERTGGSVSTLTIQRTQQEDSAVYLCASSPRTGRGTDTQYFGPGTRLTVL.

The DNA of the CDR3 is TGTGCCAGCAGCTTGACTAGCGGAGATGAGCAGTTCTTC. Translated: CASSLTSGDEQFF. The chain links TRBV7-9 to TRBJ2-1; 9 positions match TRBD2. Germline V gives CDR1 SEHNR, CDR2 FQNEAQ (reference sequence). The CDR3 runs 13 residues. Losses at the gene ends were 3 bases for V and 8 bases for J; bases not matched to a gene: 2.

The J gene is TRBJ2-3, the V gene TRBV27, with D perhaps matching TRBD2 (6 bases). V gave up 3 bases and J gave up 6 bases, with 7 bases separating them. The CDR3 totals 12 residues. Germline V gene data show CDR1 as MNHEY and CDR2 as SMNVEV (reference sequence). CDR3 coding DNA: TGTGCCAGCAGTTTTCGGGGGGATACGCAGTATTTT. It codes for CASSFRGDTQYF.

The chain uses TRBV11-2 and TRBJ2-7; 12 nucleotides align to TRBD1. V lost 5 bases, J lost 5 bases, and 10 bases stayed unmatched. Germline lookup yields CDR1 SGHAT and CDR2 FQNNGV. The CDR3 sequence is 16 residues long. CDR3 bases: TGTGCCAGCAGCCGCGCCGGGACAGGGGGCCTCCACGAGCAGTACTTC. Translated: CASSRAGTGGLHEQYF.

The rearrangement links TRBV4-3 to TRBJ2-1, with D tentatively TRBD2 (6 bases). V was cut by 1 base and J by 7 bases, with 26 bases left in between. CDR3 size: 19 residues. CDR1 LGHNA and CDR2 YSLEER come from the germline V gene. CDR3 bases: TGCGCCAGCAGCCAAGCTGGCTTGTCGGTGGGCGGAGGGGCGAATGAGCAGTTCTTC. It specifies CASSQAGLSVGGGANEQFF.

The chain carries TRBV14 and TRBJ2-7; the D is unclear. Germline CDR1 SGHDN, CDR2 FVKESK. The length of the CDR3 is 13 residues. V was clipped by 4 bases and J by 6 bases, with 13 bases between them. CDR3 coding DNA: TGTGCCAGCAGCCCAAGCAAACTTCTCGAGCAGTACTTC. Protein: CASSPSKLLEQYF.

The genes are TRBV4-3 and TRBJ2-4; 8 bases match TRBD2. V lost 0 bases and J lost 3; bases outside the gene matches: 7. Germline lookup yields CDR1 LGHNA and CDR2 YSLEER. This CDR3 contains 17 residues. CDR3 region: CASSQDPSGSVKNIQYF. The DNA for the CDR3 is TGCGCCAGCAGCCAAGATCCAAGCGGGAGTGTCAAAAACATTCAGTACTTC.

This sequence joins TRBV14 and TRBJ2-3, with TRBD2 as a possible D gene (6 bases). Trimming took off 0 bases at V and 5 bases at J, with 12 bases between the two ends. The germline gives CDR1 SGHDN, CDR2 FVKESK. The CDR3 consists of 15 residues. CDR3 sequence reads: CASSQEYGGGDTQYF. Written as DNA, the CDR3 is TGTGCCAGCAGCCAAGAGTACGGGGGAGGAGATACGCAGTATTTT.

The chain couples TRBV6-5 to TRBJ1-1, with 7 bases identical to TRBD1. The germline V gene has CDR1 MNHEY and CDR2 SVGAGI. The V and J ends lost 8 bases and 0 bases, in that order; junction bases with no gene match: 6. The CDR3 is made up of 14 amino acids. The CDR3: CASRWDSMNTEAFF. The DNA for the CDR3 is TGTGCCAGCCGCTGGGACAGTATGAACACTGAAGCTTTCTTT.